The 17 T cell receptor beta chains below all came from one sample that was sequenced in a study of cytomegalovirus exposure and HLA in healthy donors. Primers: 60 Vbeta forward and 13 Jbeta reverse. The assay was immunoSEQ multiplex PCR, and TCRdb's table has in-frame clones only and misses some. This sample has about 200,000 clones, with 82% found just once. The sequenced material came from PBMCs. These receptors all stem from a boy aged 2 to 10 in good health and CMV-seronegative.

The V gene is TRBV9, the J gene TRBJ2-3; 13 nucleotides align to TRBD2. Germline V gene sequence: CDR1 SGDLS, CDR2 YYNGEE. The CDR3 consists of 17 residues. J gave up 2 bases and V 4 bases, and 7 bases lay outside the gene matches. CDR3 bases: TGTGCCAGCAGCCTCGGGGGGACTAGCGGGACCACAGATACGCAGTATTTT. Translation: CASSLGGTSGTTDTQYF.

The chain employs TRBV6-1 and TRBJ2-3; D call uncertain. V lost 2 bases and J lost 4, with 10 bases in between. The germline V gene has CDR1 MNHNS and CDR2 SASEGT. CDR3 length: 14 residues. The CDR3 region is CASSEMRSSDTQYF. CDR3 DNA: TGTGCCAGCAGTGAAATGCGATCCTCAGATACGCAGTATTTT.

The gene calls are TRBV7-2 and TRBJ2-5; 10 bases line up with TRBD2. The closer fit of TRBJ2-7 to the DNA end suggests the J call may be wrong. This CDR3 comprises 15 residues. Germline loops: CDR1 SGHTA, CDR2 FQGNSA. The CDR3: CASSLSGGVTYEQYF. The CDR3 DNA is TGTGCCAGCAGCTTGAGCGGGGGGGTGACCTACGAGCAGTACTTC.

This chain links TRBV4-2 with TRBJ2-7; tentative D call: TRBD2 (5 bases). Trimming pared 4 bases from V and 7 bases from J, leaving 23 bases between. The CDR3 consists of 16 residues. The V gene's germline CDR1 is LGHNA and CDR2 YNFKEQ. The CDR3 sequence: CASSPLPGGSSWEQYF. DNA of the CDR3: TGTGCCAGCAGCCCCCTTCCAGGAGGTTCATCGTGGGAGCAGTACTTC.

The chain has TRBV10-3 and TRBJ2-1, with 8 bases aligning to TRBD2. The V gene end was trimmed by 3 bases and the J gene end by 4 bases; junction bases not matched to a gene: 5. The germline V gene encodes CDR1 ENHRY and CDR2 SYGVKD. This CDR3 contains 15 residues. CDR3 sequence reads: CAISDAGGIYNEQFF. CDR3 in DNA: TGTGCCATCAGTGATGCGGGGGGTATTTACAATGAGCAGTTCTTC.

This clone was seen a few times. The chain uses TRBV4-3 and TRBJ2-3; 8 positions match TRBD1. V was pared by 0 bases and J by 6 bases, with 14 bases of the junction left unmatched. In germline, CDR1 is LGHNA, CDR2 YSLEER. The CDR3 runs 18 residues. The CDR3 DNA sequence: TGCGCCAGCAGCCAAGACCCCCCAGGGGGCGAGAGATTTGATACGCAGTATTTT. It encodes CASSQDPPGGERFDTQYF.

This chain uses TRBV7-8 with TRBJ2-3; D ambiguous. The V gene lost 4 bases and the J gene lost 2 bases, with 4 bases spanning the gap. This CDR3 is 12 amino acids long. Per germline, CDR1 SGHVS and CDR2 FQNEAQ. The CDR3 bases are TGTGCCAGCAGCTCAGTCACAGATACGCAGTATTTT. Residues: CASSSVTDTQYF.

CDR3 nucleotide sequence: TGTGCCAGCAGCGGATGGACAGGGGGCGACGCAGATACGCAGTATTTT. This codes for CASSGWTGGDADTQYF. V is TRBV9 and J is TRBJ2-3; 11 bases line up with TRBD1. Per germline, CDR1 SGDLS and CDR2 YYNGEE. Trimming at V came to 3 bases and at J to 4 bases, leaving 7 bases not matched to a gene. The CDR3 runs 16 residues.

The chain links TRBV7-2 to TRBJ2-1; D unresolved. Per germline, CDR1 SGHTA and CDR2 FQGNSA. V lost 5 bases and J lost 9, with 11 bases in between. The CDR3 is made up of 12 amino acids. The CDR3 here is CASSAKLAEQFF. Here the CDR3 DNA reads TGTGCCAGCAGCGCGAAGTTAGCTGAGCAGTTCTTC.

This clone was counted a single time. This chain connects TRBV2 to TRBJ1-1, with 9 bases identical to TRBD1. There are 14 residues in the CDR3. Unmatched junction bases numbered 6, after V lost 5 bases and J lost 5 bases. Per the germline V gene, CDR1 is SNHLY and CDR2 is FYNNEI. CDR3 region: CASSIQGARTEAFF. As DNA, the CDR3 is TGTGCCAGCAGTATACAGGGGGCCAGGACTGAAGCTTTCTTT.

This chain uses TRBV29-1 with TRBJ1-2, with TRBD1 matching 10 bases. CDR1 is SQVTM and CDR2 is ANQGSEA in the germline V gene. The CDR3 loop spans 13 amino acids. Germline trimming cut 6 bases from V and 7 bases from J; bases unmatched to any gene: 8. The CDR3: CSVVTGGEGGYTF. CDR3 in DNA: TGCAGCGTGGTGACAGGGGGCGAGGGTGGCTACACCTTC.

The J gene is TRBJ2-5, the V gene TRBV25-1, with 9 bases aligning to TRBD1. Germline V CDR1 and CDR2: MGHDK, SYGVNS. Trimming took 4 bases from V and 4 from J; bases not matched to a gene: 4. The CDR3 has 14 amino acids. The CDR3 DNA reads as TGTGCCAGCAGTGCAACAGGGGGCCCAGAGACCCAGTACTTC. Translation gives CASSATGGPETQYF.

The chain employs TRBV10-3 and TRBJ1-5; D may be TRBD1 (6 bases). The germline gives CDR1 ENHRY, CDR2 SYGVKD. The V end lost 5 bases, the J end lost 2 bases, and 10 bases lay between the germline ends. The CDR3 is made up of 14 amino acids. The CDR3 sequence is CAISSRQGNQPQHF. The CDR3 region has the DNA TGTGCCATCAGTTCCCGACAGGGCAATCAGCCCCAGCATTTT.

The chain combines TRBV2 with TRBJ2-6; D gene uncertain. The CDR3 spans 14 residues. Germline V gene lookup returns CDR1 SNHLY and CDR2 FYNNEI. V shed 5 bases and J shed 0 bases, with 5 bases lying between them. Written as DNA, the CDR3 is TGTGCCAGCAGTCCCCGCTCTGGGGCCAACGTCCTGACTTTC. The encoded protein is CASSPRSGANVLTF.

V is TRBV7-3 and J is TRBJ2-2, with D possibly matching TRBD2 (6 bases). Germline values: CDR1 SGHTA, CDR2 FQGTGA. The CDR3 totals 16 residues. The V end lost 1 base, the J end lost 0 bases, and 9 bases lay between the germline ends. CDR3 bases: TGTGCCAGCAGCTTAATAGGGAGGTCGAACACCGGGGAGCTGTTTTTT. It codes for CASSLIGRSNTGELFF.

CDR3 nucleotide sequence: TGTGCCAGTAGGCGACGGGACAGGATGGCTGGCTACACCTTC. It yields the protein CASRRRDRMAGYTF. The V gene is TRBV19, the J gene TRBJ1-2; 8 positions agree with TRBD1. The CDR3 is 14 residues long. Germline CDR1 is LNHDA and CDR2 is SQIVND (reference sequence). The ends lost 6 bases at V and 7 bases at J; junction bases unmatched: 10.

The chain has TRBV4-1 and TRBJ1-4; TRBD1 is a possible D gene (5 bases). CDR3 length: 16 residues. CDR1 and CDR2 (germline): MGHRA, YSYEKL. The V gene lost 0 bases and the J gene lost 7 bases, with 15 bases spanning the gap. The CDR3 region has the DNA TGCGCCAGCAGCCAAGATAGGAGGGGATGGGGTGAAAAACTGTTTTTT. Translation gives CASSQDRRGWGEKLFF.